A selection of T cell receptor beta chains follows, all from one sample in a study of CD8+ T cells in alopecia areata. TCRdb's copy holds only in-frame clones and misses some; the assay was immunoSEQ multiplex PCR. The table has roughly 140,000 clones, about 50% seen once; the top ten hold approximately 19%. The source material was CD8+ T cells sorted from blood, sampled at week 0. These receptors all stem from a human donor with alopecia areata. Both conserved end residues are trimmed from each CDR3. The order of the fields is J gene, V gene, CDR3 protein.

j_call: TRBJ2-3; v_call: TRBV14; cdr3_aa: ASSPGDRGLFTDTQY
j_call: TRBJ1-3; v_call: TRBV13; cdr3_aa: ASSLGGRPY
j_call: TRBJ2-1; v_call: TRBV4-3; cdr3_aa: ASSQDFQGGRNEQF
j_call: TRBJ2-1; v_call: TRBV7-9; cdr3_aa: ASRRGTEYNEQF
j_call: TRBJ2-7; v_call: TRBV7-2; cdr3_aa: ATKTDLTTYEQY
j_call: TRBJ2-7; v_call: TRBV4-1; cdr3_aa: ASSQVSLNAYEQY
j_call: TRBJ1-1; v_call: TRBV29-1; cdr3_aa: SVNRNTEAF
j_call: TRBJ2-7; v_call: TRBV29-1; cdr3_aa: SVAWGSGNEQY
j_call: TRBJ1-1; v_call: TRBV29-1; cdr3_aa: SVAGDGNTEAF
j_call: TRBJ1-2; v_call: TRBV6-1; cdr3_aa: ACGGRVYGYT
j_call: TRBJ2-2; v_call: TRBV30; cdr3_aa: AWSPSSANTGELF
j_call: TRBJ1-1; v_call: TRBV30; cdr3_aa: AWSVGTGGTEAF
j_call: TRBJ2-7; v_call: TRBV29-1; cdr3_aa: SVFDRESYEQY
j_call: TRBJ2-5; v_call: TRBV7-6; cdr3_aa: ASSLRGAPEETQY
j_call: TRBJ2-7; v_call: TRBV27; cdr3_aa: AVGGPGYEQY
j_call: TRBJ2-3; v_call: TRBV15; cdr3_aa: ATSREGPSGDRTDTQY
j_call: TRBJ2-3; v_call: TRBV10-3; cdr3_aa: AIGGTGGPDTQY
j_call: TRBJ2-3; v_call: TRBV6-5; cdr3_aa: ASSYSRLDTQY
j_call: TRBJ2-7; v_call: TRBV11-2; cdr3_aa: ASSLKASYEQY
j_call: TRBJ2-3; v_call: TRBV10-3; cdr3_aa: AISVERGVADTQY
j_call: TRBJ2-2; v_call: TRBV2; cdr3_aa: ASSEAEGTGELF
j_call: TRBJ2-3; v_call: TRBV5-4; cdr3_aa: ASSRELAGGRDTQY
j_call: TRBJ2-2; v_call: TRBV10-3; cdr3_aa: ASRTEATGELF
j_call: TRBJ2-1; v_call: TRBV6-6; cdr3_aa: ASAPEAGRGYNEQF
j_call: TRBJ1-3; v_call: TRBV7-2; cdr3_aa: ASSLGVGEGFGNTIY
j_call: TRBJ1-5; v_call: TRBV4-2; cdr3_aa: ASSQELYSNQPQH
j_call: TRBJ2-1; v_call: TRBV12-5; cdr3_aa: ASGLPSLAGPRNEQF
j_call: TRBJ1-5; v_call: TRBV27; cdr3_aa: ASSLVPGGSQPQH
j_call: TRBJ2-7; v_call: TRBV7-8; cdr3_aa: ASSQPTTGLDEQY
j_call: TRBJ1-2; v_call: TRBV29-1; cdr3_aa: SVKDRSGNYGYT
j_call: TRBJ2-6; v_call: TRBV29-1; cdr3_aa: SVVGTGESSGANVLT
j_call: TRBJ2-2; v_call: TRBV29-1; cdr3_aa: SVQGVGETGELF
j_call: TRBJ2-6; v_call: TRBV27; cdr3_aa: ASSGGQGAGANVLT
j_call: TRBJ1-1; v_call: TRBV7-8; cdr3_aa: ASSSLMNTEAF
j_call: TRBJ2-5; v_call: TRBV15; cdr3_aa: ATSRDGRETQY
j_call: TRBJ1-4; v_call: TRBV29-1; cdr3_aa: SANTEWGLGDEKLF